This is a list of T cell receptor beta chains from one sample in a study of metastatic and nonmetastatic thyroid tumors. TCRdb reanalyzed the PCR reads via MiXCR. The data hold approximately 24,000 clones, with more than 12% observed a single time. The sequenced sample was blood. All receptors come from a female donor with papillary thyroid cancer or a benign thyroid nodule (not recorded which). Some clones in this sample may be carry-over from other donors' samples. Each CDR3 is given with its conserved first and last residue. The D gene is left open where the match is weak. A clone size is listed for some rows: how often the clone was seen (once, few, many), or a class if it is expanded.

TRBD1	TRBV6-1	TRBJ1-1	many	CASSQRQQGPMTEAFF	TGTGCCAGCAGTCAACGTCAACAGGGGCCGATGACTGAAGCTTTCTTT
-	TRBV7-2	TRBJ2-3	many	CASSLEWTDTQYF	TGTGCCAGCAGCTTAGAGTGGACAGATACGCAGTATTTT
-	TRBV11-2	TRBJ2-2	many	CASSSASNTGELFF	TGTGCCAGCAGCTCGGCCTCGAACACCGGGGAGCTGTTTTTT
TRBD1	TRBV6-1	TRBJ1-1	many	CASSRQGDNTEAFF	TGTGCCAGCAGTCGACAGGGGGACAACACTGAAGCTTTCTTT
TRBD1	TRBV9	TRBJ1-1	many	CASSGLGQGAFF	TGTGCCAGCAGCGGTCTAGGACAGGGCGCTTTCTTT
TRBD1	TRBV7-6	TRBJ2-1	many	CASSPGRGNEQFF	TGTGCCAGCAGCCCCGGCAGGGGGAATGAGCAGTTCTTC
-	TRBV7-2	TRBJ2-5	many	CASSDRDKGRKETQYF	TGTGCCAGCAGCGACCGGGACAAGGGGAGAAAAGAGACCCAGTACTTC
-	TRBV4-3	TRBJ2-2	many	CASSHEPAQGNTGELFF	TGCGCCAGCAGCCACGAGCCGGCACAGGGGAACACCGGGGAGCTGTTTTTT
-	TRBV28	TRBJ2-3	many	CATKDGFATDTQYF	TGTGCCACCAAGGACGGCTTTGCCACAGATACGCAGTATTTT
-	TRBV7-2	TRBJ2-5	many	CASSPSAGGARETQYF	TGTGCCAGCAGCCCCTCCGCCGGCGGGGCGAGGGAGACCCAGTACTTC
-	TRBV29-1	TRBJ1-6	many	CSVERGLDNSPLHF	TGCAGCGTTGAAAGGGGTTTAGATAATTCACCCCTCCACTTT
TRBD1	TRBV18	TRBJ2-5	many	CATLQEGQITETQYF	TGTGCCACCCTCCAAGAGGGACAGATTACAGAGACCCAGTACTTC
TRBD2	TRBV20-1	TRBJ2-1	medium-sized	CSARVSSGSLGNEQFF	TGCAGTGCTAGAGTATCTAGCGGGAGCCTAGGGAATGAGCAGTTCTTC
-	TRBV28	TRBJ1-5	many	CASSSLGVSQPQHF	TGTGCCAGCAGTTCACTGGGGGTTAGTCAGCCCCAGCATTTT
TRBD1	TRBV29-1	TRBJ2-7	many	CSVEGDRGYPYEQYF	TGCAGCGTTGAAGGGGACAGGGGGTATCCCTACGAGCAGTACTTC
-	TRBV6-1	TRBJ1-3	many	CASTRGVAGNTIYF	TGTGCCAGCACTCGAGGGGTGGCTGGAAACACCATATATTTT
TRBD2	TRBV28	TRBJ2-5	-	CASRLAGVYITQETQYF	TGTGCCAGCAGACTAGCGGGAGTTTACATCACTCAGGAGACCCAGTACTTC
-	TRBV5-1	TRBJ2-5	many	CASSLEPGVTRETQYF	TGCGCCAGCAGCTTGGAACCGGGGGTGACGCGAGAGACCCAGTACTTC
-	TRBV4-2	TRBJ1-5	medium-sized	CASSQDEYQPQHF	TGTGCCAGCAGCCAAGATGAGTATCAGCCCCAGCATTTT